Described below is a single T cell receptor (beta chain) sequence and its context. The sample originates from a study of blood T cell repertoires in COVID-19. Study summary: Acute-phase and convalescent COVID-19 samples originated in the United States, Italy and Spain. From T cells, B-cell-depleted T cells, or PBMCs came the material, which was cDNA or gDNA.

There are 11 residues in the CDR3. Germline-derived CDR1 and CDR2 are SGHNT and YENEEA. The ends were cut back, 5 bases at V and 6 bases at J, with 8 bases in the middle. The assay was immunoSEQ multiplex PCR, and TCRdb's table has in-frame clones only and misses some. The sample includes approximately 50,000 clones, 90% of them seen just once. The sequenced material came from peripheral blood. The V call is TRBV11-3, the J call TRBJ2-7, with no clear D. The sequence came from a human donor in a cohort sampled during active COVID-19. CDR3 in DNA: TGTGCCAGCAGCCTCCCGGGCGAGCAGTACTTC. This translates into CASSLPGEQYF.